Each of the 7 T cell receptor beta chains below was sequenced from the same sample in a study of blood T cell repertoires in COVID-19. Clones were read by immunoSEQ multiplex PCR, and TCRdb kept only the in-frame ones, dropping some. The sample includes tens of thousands of clones, over 75% of them seen just once. Input material: peripheral blood. These TCRs come from a man aged 50-60 years with acute or convalescent COVID-19.

V gene TRBV9 combines with J gene TRBJ2-5; TRBD2 might be the D (7 bases). Germline loops: CDR1 SGDLS, CDR2 YYNGEE. The CDR3 contains 16 residues. V gave up 0 bases and J gave up 4 bases, with 16 bases separating them. This chain's CDR3 is CASSVEARGGPETQYF. CDR3 bases: TGTGCCAGCAGCGTAGAGGCGAGGGGGGGCCCAGAGACCCAGTACTTC.

The V gene is TRBV18, the J gene TRBJ2-5, with a possible D match to TRBD1 (6 bases). Germline V gives CDR1 KGHSH, CDR2 LQKENI. The CDR3 has 15 amino acids. V lost 3 bases and J 5 bases, leaving 16 bases between the germline ends. For the CDR3, the DNA is TGTGCCAGCTCACCTACGACAGGTCAGCCGGAGACCCAGTACTTC. Its translation: CASSPTTGQPETQYF.

The chain has TRBV7-2 and TRBJ2-7; D not resolved. V dropped 2 bases and J dropped 3 bases, with 5 bases sitting between them. Germline CDR1 reads SGHTA; CDR2 reads FQGNSA. The CDR3 has 12 amino acids. CDR3 DNA sequence: TGTGCCAGCAGCTTACAGGTCTACGAGCAGTACTTC. Amino acid sequence: CASSLQVYEQYF.

The genes are TRBV27 and TRBJ1-6; a possible D gene is TRBD1 (5 bases). Per germline, CDR1 MNHEY and CDR2 SMNVEV (reference sequence). Between the trimmed V and J ends, which lost 3 bases and 11 bases, there was a span of 23 bases. The length of the CDR3 is 17 residues. CDR3 sequence reads: CASSLKHVGVLGTPLHF. CDR3 in DNA: TGTGCCAGCAGTTTGAAACATGTAGGGGTATTGGGGACACCCCTCCACTTT.

This clone came up once. This chain links TRBV6-5 with TRBJ2-1; 11 bases line up with TRBD1. Germline CDR1 is MNHEY and CDR2 is SVGAGI. This CDR3 is 15 amino acids long. With V trimmed by 6 bases and J by 4 bases, 5 bases remained unmatched. The chain's CDR3 is CASRTGTGGYNEQFF. The CDR3 DNA follows: TGTGCCAGCAGGACCGGGACAGGGGGGTACAATGAGCAGTTCTTC.

The V gene is TRBV6-5, the J gene TRBJ2-1, with TRBD2 as a possible D gene (5 bases). The V end lost 7 bases, the J end lost 6 bases, and 7 bases lay between the germline ends. The CDR3 covers 11 residues. From germline, CDR1 is MNHEY and CDR2 SVGAGI. The DNA of the CDR3 is TGTGCCAGCAACGAGGGCAATGAGCAGTTCTTC. Its translation: CASNEGNEQFF.

This chain connects TRBV5-1 to TRBJ1-6; D unresolved. V lost 0 bases to trimming and J lost 4 bases, with 5 bases between them. Germline assignment: CDR1 SGHRS and CDR2 YFSETQ. CDR3 length: 14 amino acids. Written as DNA, the CDR3 is TGCGCCAGCAGCTTGGGCCAGTATAATTCACCCCTCCACTTT. This codes for CASSLGQYNSPLHF. The full variable domain, rest sourced from reference TRBV5-1 and TRBJ1-6, is KAGVTQTPRYLIKTRGQQVTLSCSPISGHRSVSWYQQTPGQGLQFLFEYFSETQRNKGNFPGRFSGRQFSNSRSEMNVSTLELGDSALYLCASSLGQYNSPLHFGNGTRLTVT.